This is a list of T cell receptor beta chains from one sample in a study of control samples from healthy donors and cancer patients. Produced via immunoSEQ multiplex PCR; TCRdb's table is partial and in-frame only. There are 150,000 to 200,000 clones in the sample; around 88% occur only once, and nearly 5% lies in the top ten. Source material: blood. The origin of the receptors is a young woman in good health. CDR3s include the opening cysteine and the closing phenylalanine or tryptophan. A D gene is named only where the DNA matches it firmly. The size field is filled for only some rows; it gives once, few, many or a size class.

size: -; V: TRBV6-5; D: -; J: TRBJ1-1; CDR3: CASLRETEAFF; DNA: TGTGCCAGCCTCAGGGAAACTGAAGCTTTCTTT
size: -; V: TRBV2; D: TRBD1; J: TRBJ1-1; CDR3: CASSPRTGANTEAFF; DNA: TGTGCCAGCAGTCCTCGGACAGGGGCGAACACTGAAGCTTTCTTT
size: -; V: TRBV18; D: TRBD2; J: TRBJ2-5; CDR3: CASSPERTSGANRVTQYF; DNA: TGTGCCAGCTCACCCGAAAGGACTAGCGGGGCGAACAGAGTGACCCAGTACTTC
size: -; V: TRBV4-1; D: -; J: TRBJ2-1; CDR3: CASSQVYDPSYNEQFF; DNA: TGCGCCAGCAGCCAAGTGTACGACCCCTCCTACAATGAGCAGTTCTTC
size: -; V: TRBV7-2; D: -; J: TRBJ2-2; CDR3: CASSLSGFNTGELFF; DNA: TGTGCCAGCAGCCTCTCGGGGTTCAACACCGGGGAGCTGTTTTTT
size: few; V: TRBV5-1; D: -; J: TRBJ1-4; CDR3: CASSLAVGQREKLFF; DNA: TGCGCCAGCAGCTTGGCCGTAGGACAGAGGGAAAAACTGTTTTTT
size: -; V: TRBV15; D: -; J: TRBJ1-1; CDR3: CATSREGSGNTEAFF; DNA: TGTGCCACCAGCAGAGAGGGAAGTGGGAACACTGAAGCTTTCTTT
size: -; V: TRBV7-9; D: TRBD1; J: TRBJ1-4; CDR3: CASSSPGKWTGGGEKLFF; DNA: TGTGCCAGCAGCTCCCCCGGAAAATGGACAGGGGGGGGTGAAAAACTGTTTTTT
size: -; V: TRBV10-3; D: -; J: TRBJ2-1; CDR3: CAISAGLLNEQFF; DNA: TGTGCCATCAGTGCGGGTCTACTTAATGAGCAGTTCTTC
size: -; V: TRBV27; D: -; J: TRBJ1-1; CDR3: CASSLSVGMNTEAFF; DNA: TGTGCCAGCAGTTTATCGGTCGGAATGAACACTGAAGCTTTCTTT
size: -; V: TRBV28; D: -; J: TRBJ2-1; CDR3: CASSLVGGEQFF; DNA: TGTGCCAGCAGCCTGGTAGGGGGTGAGCAGTTCTTC
size: many; V: TRBV18; D: -; J: TRBJ1-5; CDR3: CASSLADNSNQPQHF; DNA: TGTGCCAGCTCACTTGCAGATAATAGCAATCAGCCCCAGCATTTT
size: once; V: TRBV11-1; D: TRBD1; J: TRBJ1-3; CDR3: CASSLNRDRGDTIYF; DNA: TGTGCCAGCAGCTTAAATCGGGACAGAGGCGACACCATATATTTT
size: -; V: TRBV6-1; D: -; J: TRBJ1-3; CDR3: CASSERDNSRYGNTIYF; DNA: TGTGCCAGCAGTGAACGGGACAACTCCCGCTATGGAAACACCATATATTTT
size: -; V: TRBV5-8; D: -; J: TRBJ1-6; CDR3: CASRPLDGGNSPLHF; DNA: TGTGCCAGCAGGCCACTTGACGGGGGAAATTCACCCCTCCACTTT
size: -; V: TRBV7-9; D: -; J: TRBJ1-1; CDR3: CASSLVPQVEAFF; DNA: TGTGCCAGCAGCTTAGTTCCTCAAGTTGAAGCTTTCTTT
size: -; V: TRBV7-9; D: -; J: TRBJ2-5; CDR3: CASSLDGVWETQYF; DNA: TGTGCCAGCAGCTTAGATGGGGTGTGGGAGACCCAGTACTTC
size: -; V: TRBV18; D: -; J: TRBJ1-4; CDR3: CASSRIGWGEKLFF; DNA: TGTGCCAGCTCACGAATAGGGTGGGGCGAAAAACTGTTTTTT
size: -; V: TRBV6-4; D: -; J: TRBJ1-1; CDR3: CASSESGNTEAFF; DNA: TGTGCCAGCAGTGAGTCGGGGAACACTGAAGCTTTCTTT
size: once; V: TRBV19; D: -; J: TRBJ1-1; CDR3: CASPGVGDTEAFF; DNA: TGTGCCAGCCCAGGGGTAGGGGACACTGAAGCTTTCTTT
size: -; V: TRBV5-4; D: -; J: TRBJ2-7; CDR3: CASSLGLPRSHEQYF; DNA: TGTGCCAGCAGCTTAGGACTCCCCCGGTCCCACGAGCAGTACTTC
size: -; V: TRBV28; D: -; J: TRBJ1-6; CDR3: CASSLWEGGNSPLHF; DNA: TGTGCCAGCAGTTTATGGGAGGGGGGTAATTCACCCCTCCACTTT
size: once; V: TRBV4-2; D: -; J: TRBJ1-4; CDR3: CASSQGNEKLFF; DNA: TGTGCCAGCAGCCAAGGGAACGAAAAACTGTTTTTT
size: -; V: TRBV15; D: -; J: TRBJ1-1; CDR3: CATSSEFRGDTEAFF; DNA: TGTGCCACCAGCAGCGAATTCAGGGGAGACACTGAAGCTTTCTTT
size: -; V: TRBV30; D: -; J: TRBJ1-1; CDR3: CAWSAHTNTEAFF; DNA: TGTGCCTGGAGTGCACACACGAACACTGAAGCTTTCTTT
size: -; V: TRBV10-3; D: -; J: TRBJ2-2; CDR3: CAISESSGELFF; DNA: TGTGCCATCAGTGAGTCTAGCGGGGAGCTGTTTTTT
size: -; V: TRBV9; D: TRBD1; J: TRBJ2-2; CDR3: CASSWGQDQSGELFF; DNA: TGTGCCAGCAGCTGGGGACAGGATCAGAGCGGGGAGCTGTTTTTT
size: -; V: TRBV14; D: TRBD1; J: TRBJ1-2; CDR3: CASSPSTGYGYTF; DNA: TGTGCCAGCAGCCCCTCGACAGGGTATGGCTACACCTTC
size: once; V: TRBV3-1/TRBV3-2; D: -; J: TRBJ1-6; CDR3: CASSPRGVSPLHF; DNA: TGTGCCAGCAGCCCGCGAGGGGTTTCACCCCTCCACTTT
size: -; V: TRBV25-1; D: -; J: TRBJ2-1; CDR3: CASRLYNEQFF; DNA: TGTGCCAGCAGGCTTTACAATGAGCAGTTCTTC
size: -; V: TRBV5-6; D: -; J: TRBJ1-1; CDR3: CASSFGTGLTEAFF; DNA: TGTGCCAGCAGCTTTGGTACAGGGCTCACTGAAGCTTTCTTT
size: once; V: TRBV2; D: -; J: TRBJ2-7; CDR3: CASSDGRPPYEQYF; DNA: TGTGCCAGCAGTGATGGCCGTCCACCCTACGAGCAGTACTTC